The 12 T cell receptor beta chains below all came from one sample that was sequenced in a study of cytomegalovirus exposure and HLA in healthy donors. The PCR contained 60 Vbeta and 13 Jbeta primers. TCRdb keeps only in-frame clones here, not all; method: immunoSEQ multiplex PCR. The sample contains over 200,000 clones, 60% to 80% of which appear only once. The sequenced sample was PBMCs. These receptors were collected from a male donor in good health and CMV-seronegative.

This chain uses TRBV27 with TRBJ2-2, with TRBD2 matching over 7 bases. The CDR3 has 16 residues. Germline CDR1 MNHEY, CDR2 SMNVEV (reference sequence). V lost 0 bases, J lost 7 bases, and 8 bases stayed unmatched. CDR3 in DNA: TGTGCCAGCAGTTTATCCCCCGGACTAGGGATCGGGGAGCTGTTTTTT. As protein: CASSLSPGLGIGELFF.

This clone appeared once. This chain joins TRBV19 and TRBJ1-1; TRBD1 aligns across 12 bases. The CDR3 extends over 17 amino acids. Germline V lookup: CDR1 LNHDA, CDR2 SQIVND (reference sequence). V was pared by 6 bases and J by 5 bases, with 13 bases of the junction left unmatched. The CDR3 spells CASRGTGTGGAETEAFF. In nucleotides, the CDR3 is TGTGCCAGTAGGGGAACCGGGACAGGGGGCGCGGAGACTGAAGCTTTCTTT.

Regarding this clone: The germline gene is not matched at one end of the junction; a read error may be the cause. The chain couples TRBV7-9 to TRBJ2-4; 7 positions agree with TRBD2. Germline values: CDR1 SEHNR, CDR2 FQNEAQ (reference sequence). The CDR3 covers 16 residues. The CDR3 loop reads CSSSLERRGSKNIQYF. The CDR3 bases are TGTTCCAGCAGCTTAGAACGGCGGGGGAGTAAAAACATTCAGTACTTC.

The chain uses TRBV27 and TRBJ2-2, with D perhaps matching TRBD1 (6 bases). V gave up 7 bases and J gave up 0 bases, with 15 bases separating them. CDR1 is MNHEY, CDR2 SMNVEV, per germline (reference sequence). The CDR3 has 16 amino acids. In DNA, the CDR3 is TGTGCCAGCACCAGGAGTGGGGGCCCGAACACCGGGGAGCTGTTTTTT. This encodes CASTRSGGPNTGELFF.

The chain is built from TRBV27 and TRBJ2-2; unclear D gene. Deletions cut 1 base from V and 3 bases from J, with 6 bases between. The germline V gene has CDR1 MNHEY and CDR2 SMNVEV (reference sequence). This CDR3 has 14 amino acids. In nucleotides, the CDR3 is TGTGCCAGCAGTTTATATTCGGACACCGGGGAGCTGTTTTTT. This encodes CASSLYSDTGELFF.

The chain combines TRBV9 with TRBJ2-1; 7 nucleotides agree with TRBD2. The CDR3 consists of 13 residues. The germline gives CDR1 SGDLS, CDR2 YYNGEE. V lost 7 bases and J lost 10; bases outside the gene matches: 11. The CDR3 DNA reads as TGTGCCAGCTCCGCGGGAGTTGAAGGGGAGCAGTTCTTC. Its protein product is CASSAGVEGEQFF.

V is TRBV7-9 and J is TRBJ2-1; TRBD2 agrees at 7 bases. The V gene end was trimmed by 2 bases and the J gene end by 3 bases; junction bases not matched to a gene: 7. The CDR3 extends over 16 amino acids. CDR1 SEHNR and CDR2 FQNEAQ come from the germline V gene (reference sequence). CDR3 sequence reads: CASSLPRDYNYNEQFF. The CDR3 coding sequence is TGTGCCAGCAGCTTACCAAGGGACTATAACTACAATGAGCAGTTCTTC.

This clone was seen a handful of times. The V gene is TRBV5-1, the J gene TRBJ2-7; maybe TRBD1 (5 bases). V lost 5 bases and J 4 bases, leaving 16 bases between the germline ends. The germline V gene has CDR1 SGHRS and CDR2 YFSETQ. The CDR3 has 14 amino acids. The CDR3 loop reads CASRKTVTSYEQYF. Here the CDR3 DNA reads TGCGCCAGCAGAAAGACAGTTACCTCTTACGAGCAGTACTTC.

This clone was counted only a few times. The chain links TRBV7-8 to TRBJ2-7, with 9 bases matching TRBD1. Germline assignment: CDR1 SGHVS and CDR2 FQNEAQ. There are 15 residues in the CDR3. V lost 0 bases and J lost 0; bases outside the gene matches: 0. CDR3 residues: CASSLADRGSYEQYF. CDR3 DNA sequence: TGTGCCAGCAGCTTAGCGGACAGGGGCTCCTACGAGCAGTACTTC.

The CDR3 protein is CASSGGGHSTGNTIYF. As DNA, the CDR3 is TGCGCCAGCAGCGGGGGGGGACATTCGACGGGAAACACCATATATTTT. V and J are TRBV5-1 and TRBJ1-3, with a weak D call TRBD1 (6 bases). Germline loops: CDR1 SGHRS, CDR2 YFSETQ. The CDR3 runs 16 residues. V was pared by 4 bases and J by 4 bases, with 18 bases between.

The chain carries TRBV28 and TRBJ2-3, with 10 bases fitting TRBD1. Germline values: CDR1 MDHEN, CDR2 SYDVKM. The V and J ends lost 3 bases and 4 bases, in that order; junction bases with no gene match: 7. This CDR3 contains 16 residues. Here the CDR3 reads CASSFSDRGWSDTQYF. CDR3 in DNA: TGTGCCAGCAGTTTTTCGGACAGGGGGTGGTCAGATACGCAGTATTTT.

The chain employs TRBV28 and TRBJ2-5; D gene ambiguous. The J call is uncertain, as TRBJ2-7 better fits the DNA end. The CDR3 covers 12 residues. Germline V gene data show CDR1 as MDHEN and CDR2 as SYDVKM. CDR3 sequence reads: CASSPDSYEQYF. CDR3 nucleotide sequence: TGTGCCAGCAGTCCCGACTCCTACGAGCAGTACTTC.